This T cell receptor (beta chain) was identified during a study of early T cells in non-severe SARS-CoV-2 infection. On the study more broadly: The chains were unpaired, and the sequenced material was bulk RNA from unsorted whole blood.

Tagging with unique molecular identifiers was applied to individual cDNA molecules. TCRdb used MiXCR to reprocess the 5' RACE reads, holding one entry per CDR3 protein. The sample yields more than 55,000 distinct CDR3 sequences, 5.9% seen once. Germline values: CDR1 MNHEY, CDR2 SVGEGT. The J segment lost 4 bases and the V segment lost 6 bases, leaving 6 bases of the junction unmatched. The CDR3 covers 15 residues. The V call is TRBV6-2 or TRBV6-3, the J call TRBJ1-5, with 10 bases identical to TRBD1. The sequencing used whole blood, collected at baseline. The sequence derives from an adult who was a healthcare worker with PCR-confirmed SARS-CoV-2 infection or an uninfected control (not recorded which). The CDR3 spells CASSQRTGGNQPQHF. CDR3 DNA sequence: TGTGCCAGCAGCCAACGGACAGGGGGGAATCAGCCCCAGCATTTT.